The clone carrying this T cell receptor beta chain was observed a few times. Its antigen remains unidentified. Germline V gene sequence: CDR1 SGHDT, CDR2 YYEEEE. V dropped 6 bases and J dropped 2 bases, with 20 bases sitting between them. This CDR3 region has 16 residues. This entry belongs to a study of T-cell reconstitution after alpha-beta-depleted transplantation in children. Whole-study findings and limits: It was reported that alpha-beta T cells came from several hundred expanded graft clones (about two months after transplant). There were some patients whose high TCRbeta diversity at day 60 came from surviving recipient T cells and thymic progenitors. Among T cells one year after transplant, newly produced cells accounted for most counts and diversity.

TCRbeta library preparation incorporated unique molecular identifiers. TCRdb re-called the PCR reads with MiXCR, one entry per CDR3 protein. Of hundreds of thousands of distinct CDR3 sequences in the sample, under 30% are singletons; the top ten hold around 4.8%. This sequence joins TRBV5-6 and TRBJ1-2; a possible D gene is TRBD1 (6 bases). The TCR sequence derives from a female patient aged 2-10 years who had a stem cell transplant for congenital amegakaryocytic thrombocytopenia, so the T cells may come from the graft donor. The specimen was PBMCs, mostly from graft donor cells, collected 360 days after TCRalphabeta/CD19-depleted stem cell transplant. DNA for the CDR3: TGTGCCAGCATCCACGAGGGGGGCCTACCGAACTATGGCTACACCTTC. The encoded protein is CASIHEGGLPNYGYTF.